The clone carrying this T cell receptor beta chain has just a few counts. Its target is not known. The data derive from a study of CD8+ T cells in alopecia areata. Overall study: The SALT score measured affected scalp surface percentage in treated patients.

V dropped 4 bases and J dropped 0; count of bases not matched to a gene: 4. The CDR3 has 15 amino acids. The V gene's germline CDR1 is SGHRS and CDR2 YFSETQ. Regarding treatment: oral pan-JAK inhibitor, 5-10 mg twice daily. Findings and limits, study-wide: Although TCR sharing was seen in mice, sharing across patients was less clear, possibly for HLA-related reasons.

Extracted RNA was reverse transcribed into cDNA, the sequencing template. Using immunoSEQ multiplex PCR, the repertoire was profiled, and TCRdb retains in-frame clones only, with some absent. The sample has about 74,000 clones, about 30% seen once; the top ten hold 15%. The genes are TRBV5-1 and TRBJ1-1; TRBD1 matches 9 bases. Sequenced material: CD8+ T cells sorted from blood, taken at week 4, from a patient treated with tofacitinib. This receptor was identified in a human donor with alopecia areata. The CDR3 sequence: CASSGQGRVNTEAFF. The CDR3 region has the DNA TGCGCCAGCAGCGGACAGGGGAGGGTGAACACTGAAGCTTTCTTT.